This entry lists 18 T cell receptor beta chains sequenced from one sample in a study of blood T cell repertoires in COVID-19. Clones were read by immunoSEQ multiplex PCR, and TCRdb kept only the in-frame ones, dropping some. The sample lists roughly 210,000 clones, around 86% occurring once. The sequenced sample was PBMCs or T cells enriched from blood (not recorded which). The receptors stem from a man aged 30 to 39 in a cohort exposed to, infected with or recovered from COVID-19 (not recorded which).

The genes are TRBV27 and TRBJ2-7; D call uncertain. CDR1 is MNHEY and CDR2 is SMNVEV in the germline V gene (reference sequence). CDR3 size: 14 residues. V lost 4 bases and J lost 3, with 13 bases in between. This CDR3 reads CASSSYRVFYEQYF. The CDR3 coding sequence is TGTGCCAGCAGTTCATACCGGGTCTTCTACGAGCAGTACTTC.

The chain has TRBV2 and TRBJ2-5; 8 nucleotides match TRBD1. After removal of 4 bases from V and 5 bases from J, the junction contained 18 bases not matched to a gene. The germline V gene encodes CDR1 SNHLY and CDR2 FYNNEI. This CDR3 is 18 amino acids long. The CDR3 region has the DNA TGTGCCAGCAGTGCCTCAGGGGGCGCTGGGTCTAGAAGGGAGACCCAGTACTTC. Amino acids: CASSASGGAGSRRETQYF.

The chain is built from TRBV7-3 and TRBJ2-1, with a possible D match to TRBD2 (6 bases). This CDR3 comprises 14 residues. V dropped 9 bases and J dropped 5 bases, with 17 bases sitting between them. Germline loops: CDR1 SGHTA, CDR2 FQGTGA. CDR3 nucleotide sequence: TGTGCCAGTTCGAGGGCGGGAATTGACAATGAGCAGTTCTTC. Its translation is CASSRAGIDNEQFF. The entire variable domain, with the rest obtained from reference TRBV7-3 and TRBJ2-1, is as follows: GAGVSQTPSNKVTEKGKYVELRCDPISGHTALYWYRQSLGQGPEFLIYFQGTGAADDSGLPNDRFFAVRPEGSVSTLKIQRTERGDSAVYLCASSRAGIDNEQFFGPGTRLTVL.

The rearrangement uses TRBV28 and TRBJ2-1, with 7 nucleotides matching TRBD1. CDR1 and CDR2 (germline): MDHEN, SYDVKM. The CDR3 is 13 residues long. The J segment lost 2 bases and the V segment lost 11 bases, leaving 6 bases of the junction unmatched. The CDR3 DNA follows: TGTGCCCACCAGGGGGTTACCTACAATGAGCAGTTCTTC. Protein: CAHQGVTYNEQFF.

The V gene is TRBV24-1, the J gene TRBJ1-2; 9 nucleotides agree with TRBD1. Germline V gene lookup returns CDR1 KGHDR and CDR2 SFDVKD. The CDR3 has 15 residues. V dropped 7 bases and J dropped 2; count of bases not matched to a gene: 7. The CDR3 sequence: CATSPSGQGNYGYTF. The CDR3 DNA follows: TGTGCCACCAGCCCATCCGGACAGGGGAACTATGGCTACACCTTC.

The CDR3 nucleotides are TGTGCCAGCAGCTTAGGACTAGTAAACTACGAGCAGTACTTC. This encodes CASSLGLVNYEQYF. The J gene is TRBJ2-7, the V gene TRBV7-2, with D perhaps TRBD2 (6 bases). CDR3 length: 14 residues. V was shortened by 1 base and J by 3 bases, with 10 bases between the two germline ends. Germline values: CDR1 SGHTA, CDR2 FQGNSA.

The chain employs TRBV21-1 and TRBJ2-1; the table's D call of TRBD2 was not tested on the DNA. TRBV21-1 constitutes a pseudogene. The CDR3 runs to 17 residues. CDR3 coding DNA: TGTGCCACCCTCACGCTGGCTGGACTAGCGACCTACAATGAGCAGTTCTTC. This translates into CATLTLAGLATYNEQFF.

This rearrangement joins TRBV6-5 to TRBJ1-4; D not resolved. The V end was cut by 5 bases, the J end by 4 bases, with 14 bases between. Germline V lookup: CDR1 MNHEY, CDR2 SVGAGI. The CDR3 runs 15 residues. CDR3 bases: TGTGCCAGCAGTCGGCTTAGCGGGGATAATGAAAAACTGTTTTTT. Translating it yields CASSRLSGDNEKLFF.

A few counts support this clone. The chain has TRBV29-1 and TRBJ2-1; 13 bases fit TRBD2. The V segment lost 4 bases and the J segment 5 bases; nucleotides outside the gene matches: 2. CDR3 length: 14 amino acids. Per germline, CDR1 SQVTM and CDR2 ANQGSEA. CDR3 nucleotides: TGCAGCGTTGGGGGGACTAGCGGGAACAATGAGCAGTTCTTC. Protein sequence: CSVGGTSGNNEQFF.

V usage is TRBV2 and J usage is TRBJ1-1; TRBD1 aligns across 9 bases. The trim removed 4 bases at V and 4 bases at J, leaving 4 bases unmatched. This CDR3 is built from 14 residues. The V gene's germline CDR1 is SNHLY and CDR2 FYNNEI. The DNA of the CDR3 is TGTGCCAGCAGTGTCACAGGGGGCAGCACTGAAGCTTTCTTT. Its translation is CASSVTGGSTEAFF.

The rearrangement uses TRBV4-2 and TRBJ2-5; D might be TRBD2 (5 bases). This CDR3 has 14 amino acids. Germline CDR1 reads LGHNA; CDR2 reads YNFKEQ. V lost 0 bases to trimming and J lost 5 bases, with 10 bases between them. This chain's CDR3 is CASSQDRSGETQYF. In DNA form, the CDR3 reads TGTGCCAGCAGCCAAGATAGGTCGGGGGAGACCCAGTACTTC.

This chain connects TRBV12-3 or TRBV12-4 to TRBJ2-3; D gene ambiguous. V lost 3 bases to trimming and J lost 4 bases, with 8 bases between them. CDR3 length: 13 residues. The CDR3 bases are TGTGCCAGCAGTTTCATCCGGGCAGATACGCAGTATTTT. Its protein is CASSFIRADTQYF.

V usage is TRBV6-5 and J usage is TRBJ1-4, with D perhaps TRBD1 (5 bases). The germline V gene has CDR1 MNHEY and CDR2 SVGAGI. Trimming took 9 bases from V and 8 from J, leaving 16 bases between them. The CDR3 length is 13 residues. In DNA, the CDR3 is TGTGCCAGTTGGCCGGGCGGGGGGGAAAAACTGTTTTTT. Protein sequence: CASWPGGGEKLFF.

V usage is TRBV4-3 and J usage is TRBJ2-1; TRBD2 matches 9 bases. CDR1 is LGHNA, CDR2 YSLEER, per germline. The CDR3 has 16 residues. The ends lost 3 bases at V and 12 bases at J; junction bases unmatched: 15. In DNA, the CDR3 is TGCGCCAGCAGCCAGTACTCTAGCGGGATGGGTGTTTGGCAGTTCTTC. It specifies CASSQYSSGMGVWQFF.

V gene TRBV7-9 combines with J gene TRBJ2-7, with D hard to call. This CDR3 has 13 residues. Trimming removed 9 bases from V and 3 bases from J, with 15 bases in between. Germline-derived CDR1 and CDR2 are SEHNR and FQNEAQ (reference sequence). The CDR3 sequence is CASRLSRHYEQYF. The CDR3 bases are TGTGCCAGTCGACTGTCCCGCCACTACGAGCAGTACTTC.

The chain is built from TRBV19 and TRBJ2-1; a weak D match, TRBD1 (6 bases). The germline V gene encodes CDR1 LNHDA and CDR2 SQIVND (reference sequence). This CDR3 has 13 residues. V shed 5 bases and J shed 6 bases, with 11 bases lying between them. Here the CDR3 reads CASSVGTFNEQFF. CDR3 coding DNA: TGTGCCAGTAGTGTGGGGACATTCAATGAGCAGTTCTTC.

This clone was seen only once. The chain has TRBV4-1 and TRBJ1-6; no reliable D call. Germline CDR1 and CDR2: MGHRA and YSYEKL. V was pared by 0 bases and J by 7 bases, with 19 bases between. CDR3 length equals 18 residues. CDR3 in DNA: TGCGCCAGCAGCCAAGATCCGGCGGGAAAACCAGAAAATTCACCCCTCCACTTT. It is translated as CASSQDPAGKPENSPLHF.

This chain joins TRBV28 and TRBJ2-3, with unresolved D. V lost 1 base to trimming and J lost 2 bases, with 13 bases between them. CDR1 is MDHEN and CDR2 is SYDVKM in the germline V gene. The CDR3 consists of 16 residues. The chain's CDR3 is CASSLLGRINTDTQYF. In nucleotides, the CDR3 is TGTGCCAGCAGTTTATTGGGCAGGATAAACACAGATACGCAGTATTTT.